This T cell receptor (beta chain) was sequenced during a study of T cells in women clearing cervical HPV infection. Study-level background: Cases: HPV16-related CIN3 or worse on histology, a couple of invasive cancers. Case blood was drawn when the lesion was first found; control blood after infection became undetectable.

As for this clone: The read stops 3 residues short of the end of the CDR3; the missing end is completed from the germline J gene.

Average input was approximately 1,100 ng genomic DNA for immunoSEQ TCR beta CDR3 amplification. Here immunoSEQ multiplex PCR was the method, and the copy in TCRdb shows in-frame clones only, minus some. The table counts approximately 39,000 clones; 3.7% lies in the top ten. Prevalent HPV16 infections were excluded; only incident single HPV16 infections included. The CDR3 extends over 15 amino acids. J was trimmed by 4 bases and V by 0 bases; bases with no gene match: 4. CDR1 SGHRS and CDR2 YFSETQ come from the germline V gene. The TCR comes from a woman between 18 and 70 years old with a cervical HPV16 infection that either progressed to CIN3+ or cleared (not recorded which). The specimen sequenced was blood buffy coat. V gene TRBV5-1 combines with J gene TRBJ2-1; 7 bases line up with TRBD1. Here the CDR3 reads CASSLVGGQYNEQFF. The CDR3 bases that were read are TGCGCCAGCAGCTTGGTTGGGGGACAGTACAATGAG.